Below, 2 T cell receptor beta chains from the same sample are listed, as sequenced in a study of prognosis after radiotherapy for stage I lung cancer. Multiplex PCR, run in two rounds, amplified TCR beta CDR3 from genomic DNA. Each TRBV and TRBJ gene had its own primer in the first PCR round. TCRdb reanalysed the multiplex PCR reads using MiXCR and keeps one entry per CDR3 protein. The sample comprises about 15,000 distinct CDR3 sequences, about a third of which are singletons, and around 27% rests with the top ten. The sequenced sample was PBMCs, obtained before or after stereotactic body radiation therapy (not recorded which). Receptor source: a donor over 45 with non-small cell lung cancer.

This clonotype was counted at least ten times. The rearrangement joins TRBV2 to TRBJ2-7; possibly TRBD2 for D (6 bases). Trimming removed 3 bases from V and 4 bases from J, with 16 bases in between. The CDR3 consists of 15 residues. Germline values: CDR1 SNHLY, CDR2 FYNNEI. The CDR3 region is CASSDGTAGKYEQYF. DNA for the CDR3: TGTGCCAGCAGTGACGGGACGGCGGGGAAGTACGAGCAGTACTTC.

This clonotype was observed at least ten times. The genes are TRBV6-5 and TRBJ1-1; TRBD1 aligns across 9 bases. The CDR3 contains 14 residues. V lost 4 bases, J lost 5 bases, and 5 bases stayed unmatched. Looked up from germline, CDR1 is MNHEY and CDR2 is SVGAGI. CDR3 nucleotide sequence: TGTGCCAGCAGTTTCCGGGACAGGGAGACTGAAGCTTTCTTT. Translation gives CASSFRDRETEAFF.